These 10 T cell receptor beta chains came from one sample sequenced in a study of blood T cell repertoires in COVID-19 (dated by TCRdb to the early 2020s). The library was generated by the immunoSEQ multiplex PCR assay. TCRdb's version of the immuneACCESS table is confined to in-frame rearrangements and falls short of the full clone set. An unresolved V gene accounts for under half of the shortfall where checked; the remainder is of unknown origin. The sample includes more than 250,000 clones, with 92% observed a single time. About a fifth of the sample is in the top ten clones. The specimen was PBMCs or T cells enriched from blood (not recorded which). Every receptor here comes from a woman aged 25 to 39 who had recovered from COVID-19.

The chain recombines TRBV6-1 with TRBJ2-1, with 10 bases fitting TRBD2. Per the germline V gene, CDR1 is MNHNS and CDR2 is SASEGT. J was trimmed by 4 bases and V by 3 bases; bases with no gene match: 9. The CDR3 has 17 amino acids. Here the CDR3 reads CASSEGELAGTYNEQFF. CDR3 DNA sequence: TGTGCCAGCAGTGAGGGGGAACTAGCGGGAACGTACAATGAGCAGTTCTTC.

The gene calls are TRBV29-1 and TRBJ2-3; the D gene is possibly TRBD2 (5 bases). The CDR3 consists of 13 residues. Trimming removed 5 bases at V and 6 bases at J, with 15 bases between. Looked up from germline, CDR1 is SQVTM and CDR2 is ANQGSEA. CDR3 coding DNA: TGCAGCGTTCGAGAGGGTTGGACGGATACGCAGTATTTT. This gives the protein CSVREGWTDTQYF.

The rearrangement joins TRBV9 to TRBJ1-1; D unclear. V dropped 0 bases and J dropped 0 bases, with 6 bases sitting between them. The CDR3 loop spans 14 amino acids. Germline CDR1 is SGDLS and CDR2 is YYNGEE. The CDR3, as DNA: TGTGCCAGCAGCGTAGATCCCATGAACACTGAAGCTTTCTTT. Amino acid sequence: CASSVDPMNTEAFF.

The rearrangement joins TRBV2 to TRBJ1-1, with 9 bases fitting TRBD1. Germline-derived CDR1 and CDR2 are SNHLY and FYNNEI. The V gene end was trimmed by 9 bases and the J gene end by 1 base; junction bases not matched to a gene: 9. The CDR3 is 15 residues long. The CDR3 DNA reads TGTGCCAGGCGACGGAGGGACAGGGCGAACACTGAAGCTTTCTTT. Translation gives CARRRRDRANTEAFF.

CDR3 amino acids: CASSAKTSSYEQYF. CDR3 nucleotide sequence: TGTGCCAGCAGCGCCAAAACTTCTTCCTACGAGCAGTACTTC. This sequence joins TRBV5-4 and TRBJ2-7; D call uncertain. Deletions cut 4 bases from V and 1 base from J, with 12 bases between. This CDR3 contains 14 residues. Germline V gives CDR1 SGHNT, CDR2 YYREEE (reference sequence).

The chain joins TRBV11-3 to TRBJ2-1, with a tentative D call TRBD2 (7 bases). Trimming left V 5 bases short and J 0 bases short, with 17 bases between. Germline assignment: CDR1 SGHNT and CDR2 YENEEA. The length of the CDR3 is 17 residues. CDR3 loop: CASSPRGGGPSYNEQFF. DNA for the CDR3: TGTGCCAGCAGCCCCCGGGGCGGGGGCCCCTCCTACAATGAGCAGTTCTTC.

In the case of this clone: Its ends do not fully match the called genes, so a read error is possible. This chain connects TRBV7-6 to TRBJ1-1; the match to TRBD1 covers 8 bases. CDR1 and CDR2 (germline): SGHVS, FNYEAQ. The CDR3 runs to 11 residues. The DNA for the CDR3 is TGTGCCAGCAGCCGCCAGACAGGGGCAATTTTT. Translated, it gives CASSRQTGAIF.

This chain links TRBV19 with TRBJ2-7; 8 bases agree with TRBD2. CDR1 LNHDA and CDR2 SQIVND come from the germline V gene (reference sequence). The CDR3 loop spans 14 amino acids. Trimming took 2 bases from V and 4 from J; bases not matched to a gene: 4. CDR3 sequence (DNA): TGTGCCAGTAGTATAACGGGACTAGGATACGAGCAGTACTTC. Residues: CASSITGLGYEQYF.

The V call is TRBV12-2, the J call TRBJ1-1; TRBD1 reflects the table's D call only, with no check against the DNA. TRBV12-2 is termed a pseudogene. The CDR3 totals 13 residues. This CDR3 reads CASRPWDSTEAFF. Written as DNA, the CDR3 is TGTGCAAGTCGCCCCTGGGACAGCACTGAAGCTTTCTTT.

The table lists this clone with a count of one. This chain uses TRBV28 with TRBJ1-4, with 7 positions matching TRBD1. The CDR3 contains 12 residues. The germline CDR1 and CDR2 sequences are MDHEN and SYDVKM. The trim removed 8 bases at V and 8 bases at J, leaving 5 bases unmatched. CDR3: CASSSGGEKLFF. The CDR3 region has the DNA TGTGCCAGCTCCTCAGGGGGGGAAAAACTGTTTTTT. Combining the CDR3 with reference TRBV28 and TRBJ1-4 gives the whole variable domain DVKVTQSSRYLVKRTGEKVFLECVQDMDHENMFWYRQDPGLGLRLIYFSYDVKMKEKGDIPEGYSVSREKKERFSLILESASTNQTSMYLCASSSGGEKLFFGSGTQLSVL.